This T cell receptor beta chain was captured in a study of cytomegalovirus exposure and HLA in healthy donors. Whole-study results and caveats: Confirmation in vitro established that a few CMV-associated chains were specific for CMV antigens. Common viral pathogens seemed, in a later analysis, to connect with several of the most significant clusters.

The primer mix had 60 Vbeta and 13 Jbeta primers. Clones were read by immunoSEQ multiplex PCR, and TCRdb kept only the in-frame ones, dropping some. The data hold roughly 100,000 clones, with 65% to 75% observed a single time. A note on this clone: What it binds is unknown.

This receptor was identified in a woman in her forties in good health and CMV-seronegative. The sample taken for sequencing was PBMCs.

This CDR3 reads CASSPSRIGFEQFF. CDR3 sequence (DNA): TGTGCCAGCTCACCTTCGAGGATTGGGTTTGAGCAGTTCTTC. V is TRBV18 and J is TRBJ2-1; D gene ambiguous. V lost 3 bases, J lost 9 bases, and 15 bases lay in between. CDR3 length equals 14 residues. The germline V gene encodes CDR1 KGHSH and CDR2 LQKENI.